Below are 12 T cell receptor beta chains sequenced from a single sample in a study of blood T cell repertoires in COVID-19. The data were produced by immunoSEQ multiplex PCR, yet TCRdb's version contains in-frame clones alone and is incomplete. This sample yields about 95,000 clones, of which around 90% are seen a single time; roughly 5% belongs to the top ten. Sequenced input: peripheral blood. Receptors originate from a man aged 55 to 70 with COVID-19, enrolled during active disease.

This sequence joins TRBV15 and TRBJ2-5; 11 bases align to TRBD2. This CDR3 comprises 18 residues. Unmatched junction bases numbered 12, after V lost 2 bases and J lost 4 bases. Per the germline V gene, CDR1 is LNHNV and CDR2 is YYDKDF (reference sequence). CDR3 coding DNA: TGTGCCACCAGCAGAAGGTCCCTAGCGGGAGGAGGGATAGAGACCCAGTACTTC. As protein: CATSRRSLAGGGIETQYF.

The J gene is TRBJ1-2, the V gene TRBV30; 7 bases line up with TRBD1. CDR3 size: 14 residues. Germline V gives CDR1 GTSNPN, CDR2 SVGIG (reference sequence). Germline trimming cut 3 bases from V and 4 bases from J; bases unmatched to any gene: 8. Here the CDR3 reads CAWSVGQSSYGYTF. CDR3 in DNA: TGTGCCTGGAGCGTGGGACAGTCGTCCTATGGCTACACCTTC. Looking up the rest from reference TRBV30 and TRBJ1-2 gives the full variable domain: SQTIHQWPATLVQPVGSPLSLECTVEGTSNPNLYWYRQAAGRGLQLLFYSVGIGQISSEVPQNLSASRPQDRQFILSSKKLLLSDSGFYLCAWSVGQSSYGYTFGSGTRLTVV.

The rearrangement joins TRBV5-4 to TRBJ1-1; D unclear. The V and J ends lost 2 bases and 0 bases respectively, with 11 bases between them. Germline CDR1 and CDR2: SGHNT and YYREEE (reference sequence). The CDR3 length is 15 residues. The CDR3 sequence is CASSLKERVNTEAFF. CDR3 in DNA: TGTGCCAGCAGCTTAAAGGAGCGAGTGAACACTGAAGCTTTCTTT. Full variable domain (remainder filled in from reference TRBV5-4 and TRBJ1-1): ETGVTQSPTHLIKTRGQQVTLRCSSQSGHNTVSWYQQALGQGPQFIFQYYREEENGRGNFPPRFSGLQFPNYSSELNVNALELDDSALYLCASSLKERVNTEAFFGQGTRLTVV.

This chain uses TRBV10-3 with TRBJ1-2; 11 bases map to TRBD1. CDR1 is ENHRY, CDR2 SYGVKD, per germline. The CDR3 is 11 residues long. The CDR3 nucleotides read TGTTCTACCGGGACAGGGGGTGGCTACACCTTC. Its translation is CSTGTGGGYTF.

CDR3 nucleotide sequence: TGCGCCAGCAGCCCCGACCGGGACAAATACAATGAGCAGTTCTTC. As protein: CASSPDRDKYNEQFF. V and J are TRBV5-1 and TRBJ2-1; D may be TRBD1 (6 bases). Germline CDR1 reads SGHRS; CDR2 reads YFSETQ. V shed 4 bases and J shed 4 bases, with 15 bases lying between them. There are 15 residues in the CDR3.

The CDR3 is CASSIRLAGGTDTQYF. CDR3 DNA: TGTGCCAGTAGTATTCGACTAGCGGGGGGCACAGATACGCAGTATTTT. This chain links TRBV19 with TRBJ2-3, with 12 bases identical to TRBD2. The CDR3 spans 16 residues. The V segment lost 3 bases and the J segment 1 base; nucleotides outside the gene matches: 2. Germline assignment: CDR1 LNHDA and CDR2 SQIVND (reference sequence).

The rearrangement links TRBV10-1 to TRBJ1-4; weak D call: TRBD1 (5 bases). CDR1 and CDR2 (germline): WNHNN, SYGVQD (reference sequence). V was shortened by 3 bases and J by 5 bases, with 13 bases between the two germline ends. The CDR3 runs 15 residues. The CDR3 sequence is CASSDPGTANEKLFF. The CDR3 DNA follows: TGCGCCAGCAGTGACCCCGGGACTGCGAATGAAAAACTGTTTTTT.

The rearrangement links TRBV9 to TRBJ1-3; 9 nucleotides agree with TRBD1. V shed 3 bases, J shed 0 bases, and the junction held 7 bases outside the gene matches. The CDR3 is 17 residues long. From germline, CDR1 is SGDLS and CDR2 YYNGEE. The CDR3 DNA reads TGTGCCAGCAGCGCTCCGGGACAGGGCTTCTCTGGAAACACCATATATTTT. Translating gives CASSAPGQGFSGNTIYF.

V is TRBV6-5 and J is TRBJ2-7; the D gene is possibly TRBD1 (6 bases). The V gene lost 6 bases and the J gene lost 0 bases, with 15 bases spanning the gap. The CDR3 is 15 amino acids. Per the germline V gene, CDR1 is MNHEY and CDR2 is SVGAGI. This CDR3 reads CASRFRDTSSYEQYF. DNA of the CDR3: TGTGCCAGCAGATTCCGGGACACCAGCTCCTACGAGCAGTACTTC.

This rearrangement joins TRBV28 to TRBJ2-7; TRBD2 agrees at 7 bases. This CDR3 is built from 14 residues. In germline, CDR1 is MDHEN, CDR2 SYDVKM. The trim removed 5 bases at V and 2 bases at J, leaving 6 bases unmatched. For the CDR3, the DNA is TGTGCCAGCAGTCCCGGGACTACAACCTACGAGCAGTACTTC. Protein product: CASSPGTTTYEQYF.

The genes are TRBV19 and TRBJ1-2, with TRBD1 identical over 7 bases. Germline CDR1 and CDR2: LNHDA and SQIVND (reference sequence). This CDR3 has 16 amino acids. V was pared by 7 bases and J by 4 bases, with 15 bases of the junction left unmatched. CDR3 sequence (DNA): TGTGCCAGTACCATATCTCGACAGGGTTCTGGCTATGGCTACACCTTC. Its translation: CASTISRQGSGYGYTF.

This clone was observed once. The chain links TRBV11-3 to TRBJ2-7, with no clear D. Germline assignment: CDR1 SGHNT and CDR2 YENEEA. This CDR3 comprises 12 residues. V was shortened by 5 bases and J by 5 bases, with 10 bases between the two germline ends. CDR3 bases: TGTGCCAGCAGCCCACAGAGTAACGAGCAGTACTTC. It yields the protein CASSPQSNEQYF.